This T cell receptor (beta chain) was captured by sequencing in a study of blood T cell repertoires in COVID-19. A single count supports this clone. The data were produced by immunoSEQ multiplex PCR, yet TCRdb's version contains in-frame clones alone and is incomplete. The sample lists some 250,000 clones, approximately 86% occurring once. What was sequenced was peripheral blood. This clonotype was sampled from a woman between 70 and 85 years old with active or convalescent COVID-19.

The CDR3 bases are TGTGCCAGCAGCGTGGACAGGGCATCCTACGAGCAGTACTTC. This translates into CASSVDRASYEQYF. The genes are TRBV9 and TRBJ2-7, with 8 positions matching TRBD1. Germline assignment: CDR1 SGDLS and CDR2 YYNGEE. CDR3 length: 14 amino acids. The trim removed 2 bases at V and 1 base at J, leaving 2 bases unmatched.